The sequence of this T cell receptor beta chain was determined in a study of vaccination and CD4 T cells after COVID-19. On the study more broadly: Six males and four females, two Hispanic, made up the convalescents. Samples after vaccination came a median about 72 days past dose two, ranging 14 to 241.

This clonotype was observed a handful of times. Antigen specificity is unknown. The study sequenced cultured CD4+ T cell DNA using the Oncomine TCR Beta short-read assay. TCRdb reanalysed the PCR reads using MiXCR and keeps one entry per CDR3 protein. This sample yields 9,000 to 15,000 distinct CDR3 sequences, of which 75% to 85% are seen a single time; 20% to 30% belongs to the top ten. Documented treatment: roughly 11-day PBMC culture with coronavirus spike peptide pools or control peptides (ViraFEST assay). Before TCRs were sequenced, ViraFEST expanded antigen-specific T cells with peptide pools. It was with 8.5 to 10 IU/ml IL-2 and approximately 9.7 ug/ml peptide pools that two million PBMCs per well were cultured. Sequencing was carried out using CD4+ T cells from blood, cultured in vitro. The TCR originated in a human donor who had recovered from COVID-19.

The CDR3 bases are TGTGCCAGCAGTTACGGGACAGGGGCTCTCTATGGCTACACCTTC. Amino acids: CASSYGTGALYGYTF. The chain couples TRBV6-2 or TRBV6-3 to TRBJ1-2; 10 nucleotides line up with TRBD1. V lost 2 bases to trimming and J lost 4 bases; unmatched junction nucleotides: 4. Germline CDR1 and CDR2: MNHEY and SVGEGT. The length of the CDR3 is 15 residues.